A single sample gave rise to the 32 T cell receptor beta chains below, sequenced in a study of T cells after yellow fever vaccination. Each CDR3 protein is one row after TCRdb ran MiXCR on the 5' RACE reads. Of 200,000 to 250,000 distinct CDR3 sequences detected, roughly 3% appear once; the ten largest clones hold 3.2%. Sequencing was performed on CD4+ T cells sorted from PBMCs, taken 10 days after the yellow fever booster vaccination. These receptors all stem from a young man who received the YFV17D yellow fever vaccine.

This clonotype has at least ten counts. The chain has TRBV6-1 and TRBJ1-4; 9 bases align to TRBD1. The length of the CDR3 is 16 residues. CDR1 and CDR2 (germline): MNHNS, SASEGT. J gave up 7 bases and V 3 bases, and 9 bases lay outside the gene matches. The CDR3 loop is CASSEEDRGLREKLFF. The CDR3 DNA reads TGTGCCAGCAGTGAGGAGGACAGGGGATTGCGTGAAAAACTGTTTTTT.

The rearrangement uses TRBV21-1 and TRBJ1-1; TRBD1, the table's D call, was not compared with the DNA. TRBV21-1 is designated a pseudogene. This CDR3 contains 14 residues. CDR3 bases: TGTGCCAGCGCCCCAACGGACCAGAACACTGAAGCTTTCTTT. Its protein is CASAPTDQNTEAFF.

This chain connects TRBV3-1 to TRBJ2-4; possibly TRBD2 for D (6 bases). The CDR3 extends over 15 amino acids. The germline gives CDR1 LGHDT, CDR2 YNNKEL (reference sequence). Trimming removed 3 bases from V and 7 bases from J, with 16 bases in between. The CDR3 sequence is CASSQSAAGGNIQYF. CDR3 DNA sequence: TGTGCCAGCAGCCAGTCCGCTGCCGGAGGGAACATTCAGTACTTC. The complete variable domain, with remaining parts taken from reference TRBV3-1 and TRBJ2-4, reads DTAVSQTPKYLVTQMGNDKSIKCEQNLGHDTMYWYKQDSKKFLKIMFSYNNKELIINETVPNRFSPKSPDKAHLNLHINSLELGDSAVYFCASSQSAAGGNIQYFGAGTRLSVL.

In its sample, this clonotype was seen many times. This chain uses TRBV7-2 with TRBJ1-4; D is unresolved. This CDR3 is built from 15 residues. Per the germline V gene, CDR1 is SGHTA and CDR2 is FQGNSA. The V end was cut by 6 bases, the J end by 1 base, with 12 bases between. CDR3 sequence: CASSTQLGTNEKLFF. In nucleotides, the CDR3 is TGTGCCAGCAGTACTCAACTGGGAACTAATGAAAAACTGTTTTTT.

In regard to this clonotype: Relative to the germline gene, one junction end is altered; a read error may explain this. Written as DNA, the CDR3 is TGTGCCAGCAGGTACAGTAGCCATCAGCCCCAGCATTTT. Protein product: CASRYSSHQPQHF. The rearrangement uses TRBV6-2 or TRBV6-3 and TRBJ1-5; D gene uncertain. The CDR3 has 13 amino acids. Germline loops: CDR1 MNHEY, CDR2 SVGEGT.

This clonotype has ten or more counts. The chain joins TRBV5-1 to TRBJ1-1; 8 positions match TRBD1. J was trimmed by 1 base and V by 4 bases; bases with no gene match: 3. Germline lookup yields CDR1 SGHRS and CDR2 YFSETQ. CDR3 length: 14 residues. The chain's CDR3 is CASSRDRWNTEAFF. The CDR3 nucleotides are TGCGCCAGCAGCCGGGACAGGTGGAACACTGAAGCTTTCTTT. Full variable domain (outside the CDR3, taken from reference TRBV5-1 and TRBJ1-1): KAGVTQTPRYLIKTRGQQVTLSCSPISGHRSVSWYQQTPGQGLQFLFEYFSETQRNKGNFPGRFSGRQFSNSRSEMNVSTLELGDSALYLCASSRDRWNTEAFFGQGTRLTVV.

The chain has TRBV20-1 and TRBJ2-1; 11 nucleotides align to TRBD2. With V trimmed by 6 bases and J by 3 bases, 10 bases remained unmatched. From germline, CDR1 is DFQATT and CDR2 SNEGSKA (reference sequence). The CDR3 has 16 amino acids. DNA of the CDR3: TGCAGTGCCCGCAAAGCTAGCGGGGGGTACTACAATGAGCAGTTCTTC. It codes for CSARKASGGYYNEQFF.

This clonotype was seen many times. The chain employs TRBV3-1 and TRBJ2-5; 15 bases line up with TRBD2. The CDR3 is 14 residues long. Germline V lookup: CDR1 LGHDT, CDR2 YNNKEL (reference sequence). The J segment lost 9 bases and the V segment lost 6 bases, leaving 5 bases of the junction unmatched. The DNA of the CDR3 is TGTGCCAGCAGGGGGACTAGCGGGGGGTCCTCCCAGTACTTC. This gives the protein CASRGTSGGSSQYF.

This clonotype was detected ten times or more. This chain joins TRBV5-1 and TRBJ2-2; the match to TRBD1 covers 7 bases. After removal of 5 bases from V and 0 bases from J, the junction contained 4 bases not matched to a gene. This CDR3 region has 15 residues. Per germline, CDR1 SGHRS and CDR2 YFSETQ. The CDR3 spells CASREGQANTGELFF. The DNA of the CDR3 is TGCGCCAGCAGAGAAGGACAGGCGAACACCGGGGAGCTGTTTTTT.

The sample holds many counts of this clonotype. The chain couples TRBV6-2 or TRBV6-3 to TRBJ2-5; the D gene is possibly TRBD1 (6 bases). V was clipped by 6 bases and J by 5 bases, with 16 bases between them. The length of the CDR3 is 14 residues. Per germline, CDR1 MNHEY and CDR2 SVGEGT. The CDR3 region is CASSEEQGRETQYF. The CDR3 bases are TGTGCCAGCAGCGAAGAACAGGGCCGGGAGACCCAGTACTTC.

This clonotype was seen a few times. This chain uses TRBV4-3 with TRBJ1-2; the match to TRBD1 covers 9 bases. V lost 0 bases, J lost 1 base, and 9 bases stayed unmatched. Germline CDR1 is LGHNA and CDR2 is YSLEER. The CDR3 loop spans 18 amino acids. The CDR3 spells CASSQEGGGQGRNYGYTF. CDR3 bases: TGCGCCAGCAGCCAAGAGGGGGGAGGACAGGGGCGTAACTATGGCTACACCTTC.

This clonotype has ten or more counts. The rearrangement uses TRBV29-1 and TRBJ2-1; perhaps TRBD2 as D (5 bases). The V gene lost 2 bases and the J gene lost 5 bases, with 7 bases spanning the gap. This CDR3 is 12 amino acids long. Germline V CDR1 and CDR2: SQVTM, ANQGSEA. The CDR3 sequence is CSVERGNNEQFF. In DNA, the CDR3 is TGCAGCGTTGAAAGAGGGAACAATGAGCAGTTCTTC.

This clonotype was observed a handful of times. V gene TRBV18 combines with J gene TRBJ2-5, with 13 bases lining up with TRBD2. The CDR3 has 16 amino acids. Germline V gene sequence: CDR1 KGHSH, CDR2 LQKENI. The V and J ends lost 3 bases and 5 bases, in that order; junction bases with no gene match: 6. The CDR3 sequence is CASSPGLAGARETQYF. The CDR3 nucleotides read TGTGCCAGCTCACCCGGACTAGCGGGGGCCCGGGAGACCCAGTACTTC.

This clonotype appeared many times. The chain carries TRBV10-3 and TRBJ2-3; 8 bases line up with TRBD1. The germline V gene has CDR1 ENHRY and CDR2 SYGVKD. Trimming cost V 10 bases and J 3 bases; bases outside gene matches: 6. The CDR3 contains 13 residues. CDR3 sequence: CATTGERTDTQYF. The CDR3 DNA sequence: TGTGCCACGACAGGGGAGAGGACAGATACGCAGTATTTT.

This chain uses TRBV28 with TRBJ2-2; 7 bases are shared with TRBD1. CDR1 and CDR2 (germline): MDHEN, SYDVKM. Trimming removed 5 bases from V and 9 bases from J; junction bases left unmatched: 15. This CDR3 has 16 amino acids. CDR3 bases: TGTGCCAGCAGTCCACCAGGGACAGAAGGATGGCGGGAGCTGTTTTTT. Translation: CASSPPGTEGWRELFF. Together with reference TRBV28 and TRBJ2-2, the CDR3 gives the full variable domain: DVKVTQSSRYLVKRTGEKVFLECVQDMDHENMFWYRQDPGLGLRLIYFSYDVKMKEKGDIPEGYSVSREKKERFSLILESASTNQTSMYLCASSPPGTEGWRELFFGEGSRLTVL.

This clonotype was counted many times. The rearrangement links TRBV6-2 or TRBV6-3 to TRBJ2-2; D uncertain. The CDR3 contains 15 residues. Deletions cut 2 bases from V and 6 bases from J, with 13 bases between. Looked up from germline, CDR1 is MNHEY and CDR2 is SVGEGT. In nucleotides, the CDR3 is TGTGCCAGCAGTTACAGGGCTGGTCTCGCCGGGGAGCTGTTTTTT. It encodes CASSYRAGLAGELFF.

A few counts support this clonotype. The chain is built from TRBV5-4 and TRBJ2-7; no clear D gene. Germline CDR1 and CDR2: SGHNT and YYREEE (reference sequence). This CDR3 comprises 15 residues. Trimming removed 0 bases from V and 4 bases from J, with 14 bases in between. The CDR3 DNA reads as TGTGCCAGCAGCTTGGTGACAACTAAGGGTTACGAGCAGTACTTC. Its protein is CASSLVTTKGYEQYF.

V usage is TRBV29-1 and J usage is TRBJ1-1; no clear D gene. CDR3 length: 10 amino acids. CDR1 SQVTM and CDR2 ANQGSEA come from the germline V gene. Trimming removed 4 bases from V and 4 bases from J, with 4 bases in between. The CDR3 here is CSVVRTEAFF. As DNA, the CDR3 is TGCAGCGTTGTGCGCACTGAAGCTTTCTTT.

In this sample, this clonotype turned up many times. This chain joins TRBV6-6 and TRBJ2-6; TRBD2 might be the D (5 bases). Germline CDR1 is MNHNY and CDR2 is SVGAGI (reference sequence). The CDR3 totals 18 residues. The V end lost 3 bases, the J end lost 0 bases, and 15 bases lay between the germline ends. The CDR3 sequence: CASSYRGAGRSGANVLTF. Written as DNA, the CDR3 is TGTGCCAGCAGTTATCGGGGAGCCGGACGCTCTGGGGCCAACGTCCTGACTTTC.

This clonotype was picked up a small number of times. The chain has TRBV7-2 and TRBJ1-6; D is possibly TRBD1 (6 bases). Germline V gene lookup returns CDR1 SGHTA and CDR2 FQGNSA. There are 17 residues in the CDR3. V shed 5 bases and J shed 7 bases, with 21 bases lying between them. For the CDR3, the DNA is TGTGCCAGCAGCCCAAGACGGGGGGCTTCAGAAAATTCACCCCTCCACTTT. Residues: CASSPRRGASENSPLHF.

This clonotype was recorded a few times. The chain joins TRBV27 to TRBJ2-1; 9 bases line up with TRBD1. The junction had 6 bases not matched to a gene; V was cut back by 5 bases and J by 4 bases. Per the germline V gene, CDR1 is MNHEY and CDR2 is SMNVEV (reference sequence). The CDR3 length is 15 residues. The DNA of the CDR3 is TGTGCCAGCAGTGCGCCGGGACAGGGATACAATGAGCAGTTCTTC. Translating gives CASSAPGQGYNEQFF.

This clonotype was counted only a few times. The rearrangement uses TRBV29-1 and TRBJ1-3; 8 bases align to TRBD1. The CDR3 runs 13 residues. Trimming removed 6 bases from V and 2 bases from J; junction bases left unmatched: 3. CDR1 and CDR2 (germline): SQVTM, ANQGSEA. CDR3 in DNA: TGCAGCGTCGGACAGGGCGCTGGAAACACCATATATTTT. It specifies CSVGQGAGNTIYF.

This clonotype was observed at least ten times. CDR3 loop: CASATGVETQYF. The CDR3 bases are TGTGCCAGCGCGACAGGGGTAGAGACCCAGTACTTC. The rearrangement uses TRBV18 and TRBJ2-5; 8 nucleotides match TRBD1. CDR3 length: 12 amino acids. Per the germline V gene, CDR1 is KGHSH and CDR2 is LQKENI. V shed 8 bases, J shed 4 bases, and the junction held 3 bases outside the gene matches.

The chain combines TRBV18 with TRBJ1-5, with no clear D. V was shortened by 3 bases and J by 4 bases, with 7 bases between the two germline ends. This CDR3 spans 13 amino acids. From germline, CDR1 is KGHSH and CDR2 LQKENI. The CDR3 nucleotides are TGTGCCAGCTCACCTCAGTTTAATCAGCCCCAGCATTTT. Protein sequence: CASSPQFNQPQHF.

The sample holds many counts of this clonotype. J is TRBJ2-5 and V is TRBV5-1, with a weak D call TRBD1 (6 bases). The V end lost 0 bases, the J end lost 3 bases, and 6 bases lay between the germline ends. Germline values: CDR1 SGHRS, CDR2 YFSETQ. CDR3 length: 13 amino acids. The CDR3 DNA reads as TGCGCCAGCAGCTTGGAGGGGGAAGAGACCCAGTACTTC. Its translation: CASSLEGEETQYF.

This clonotype was counted between two and nine times. V gene TRBV3-1 combines with J gene TRBJ2-6; D call uncertain. The germline V gene has CDR1 LGHDT and CDR2 YNNKEL (reference sequence). The CDR3 covers 15 residues. The V end lost 4 bases, the J end lost 0 bases, and 7 bases lay between the germline ends. CDR3 region: CASSPTSSGANVLTF. Here the CDR3 DNA reads TGTGCCAGCAGCCCGACCAGCTCTGGGGCCAACGTCCTGACTTTC.

This clonotype has just a few counts. The rearrangement links TRBV7-2 to TRBJ2-7; D call uncertain. Germline V lookup: CDR1 SGHTA, CDR2 FQGNSA. V was cut by 5 bases and J by 2 bases, with 10 bases left in between. The CDR3 is 13 amino acids. The CDR3 is CASSQRPPYEQYF. The CDR3 DNA is TGTGCCAGCAGCCAAAGACCGCCCTACGAGCAGTACTTC.

The table lists this clonotype with many counts. The chain carries TRBV5-1 and TRBJ2-3; no definite D call. CDR3 length: 12 residues. Trimming took off 1 base at V and 5 bases at J, with 5 bases between the two ends. In germline, CDR1 is SGHRS, CDR2 YFSETQ. The CDR3 sequence: CASSLMRDTQYF. DNA of the CDR3: TGCGCCAGCAGCTTGATGAGAGATACGCAGTATTTT.

This clonotype was counted ten times or more. One end of the junction does not line up with germline, which may come from a read error. This sequence joins TRBV7-2 and TRBJ2-1; D not resolved. The CDR3 extends over 14 amino acids. The germline CDR1 and CDR2 sequences are SGHTA and FQGNSA. The CDR3 loop is CASSSLPGYNEQFF. The CDR3 bases are TGCGCCAGCAGCTCCTTGCCCGGTTACAATGAGCAGTTCTTC.

The table lists this clonotype with a few counts. The rearrangement joins TRBV18 to TRBJ2-3, with 7 nucleotides matching TRBD2. Germline V gene data show CDR1 as KGHSH and CDR2 as LQKENI. Trimming removed 1 base from V and 3 bases from J; junction bases left unmatched: 7. This CDR3 has 16 residues. CDR3 nucleotides: TGTGCCAGCTCACCACTTAGGCGGGGGAGTACAGATACGCAGTATTTT. Its protein product is CASSPLRRGSTDTQYF.

There are many counts of this clonotype. The V and J genes are TRBV5-1 and TRBJ2-3; 8 bases are shared with TRBD1. V was pared by 5 bases and J by 4 bases, with 0 bases of the junction left unmatched. The CDR3 is 12 amino acids. Germline CDR1 SGHRS, CDR2 YFSETQ. The DNA of the CDR3 is TGCGCCAGCAGACAGGGGGCAGATACGCAGTATTTT. Encoded protein: CASRQGADTQYF. Based on the CDR3 plus reference TRBV5-1 and TRBJ2-3, the full variable domain is KAGVTQTPRYLIKTRGQQVTLSCSPISGHRSVSWYQQTPGQGLQFLFEYFSETQRNKGNFPGRFSGRQFSNSRSEMNVSTLELGDSALYLCASRQGADTQYFGPGTRLTVL.

This clonotype occurred a few times. The chain is built from TRBV5-1 and TRBJ2-2; tentatively, D is TRBD1 (5 bases). This CDR3 region has 15 residues. The V end lost 2 bases, the J end lost 0 bases, and 8 bases lay between the germline ends. The germline gives CDR1 SGHRS, CDR2 YFSETQ. The CDR3 DNA follows: TGCGCCAGCAGCTTAGGGGCCACGAACACCGGGGAGCTGTTTTTT. It codes for CASSLGATNTGELFF.